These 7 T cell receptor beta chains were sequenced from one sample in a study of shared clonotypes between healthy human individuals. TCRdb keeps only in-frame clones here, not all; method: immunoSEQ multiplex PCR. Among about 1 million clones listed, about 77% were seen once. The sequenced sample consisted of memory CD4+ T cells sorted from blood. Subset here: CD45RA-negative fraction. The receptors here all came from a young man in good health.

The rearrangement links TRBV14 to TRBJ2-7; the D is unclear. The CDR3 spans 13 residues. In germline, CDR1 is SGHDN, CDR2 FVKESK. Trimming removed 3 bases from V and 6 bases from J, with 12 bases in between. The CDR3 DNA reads TGTGCCAGCAGCCAGTCAATAATCGGCGAGCAGTACTTC. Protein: CASSQSIIGEQYF. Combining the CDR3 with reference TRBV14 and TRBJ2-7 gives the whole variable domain EAGVTQFPSHSVIEKGQTVTLRCDPISGHDNLYWYRRVMGKEIKFLLHFVKESKQDESGMPNNRFLAERTGGTYSTLKVQPAELEDSGVYFCASSQSIIGEQYFGPGTRLTVT.

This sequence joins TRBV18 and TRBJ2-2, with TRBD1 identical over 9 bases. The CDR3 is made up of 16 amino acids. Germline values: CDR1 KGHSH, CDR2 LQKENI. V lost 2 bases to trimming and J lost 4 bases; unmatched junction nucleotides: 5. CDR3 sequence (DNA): TGTGCCAGCTCACCAAAGGGACAGGGAGGCACCGGGGAGCTGTTTTTT. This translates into CASSPKGQGGTGELFF.

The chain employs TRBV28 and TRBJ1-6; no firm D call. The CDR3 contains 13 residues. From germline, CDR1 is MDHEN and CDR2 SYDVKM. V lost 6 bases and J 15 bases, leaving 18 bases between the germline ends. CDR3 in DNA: TGTGCCAGCAGCCTTGGGAGGGTTTCGGTCCTCCACTTT. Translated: CASSLGRVSVLHF.

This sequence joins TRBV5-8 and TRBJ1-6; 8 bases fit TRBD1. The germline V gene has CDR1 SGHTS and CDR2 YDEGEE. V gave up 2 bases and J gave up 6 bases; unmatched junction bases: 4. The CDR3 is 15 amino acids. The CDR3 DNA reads TGTGCCAGCAGCTTCCAGGGGGCGGTTAATTCACCCCTCCACTTT. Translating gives CASSFQGAVNSPLHF.

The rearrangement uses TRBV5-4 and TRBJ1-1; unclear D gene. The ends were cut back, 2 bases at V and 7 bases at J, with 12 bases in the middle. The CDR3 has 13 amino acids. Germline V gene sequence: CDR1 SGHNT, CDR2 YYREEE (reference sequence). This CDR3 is CASSFSGQFEAFF. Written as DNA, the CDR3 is TGTGCCAGCAGCTTCAGCGGGCAGTTTGAAGCTTTCTTT.

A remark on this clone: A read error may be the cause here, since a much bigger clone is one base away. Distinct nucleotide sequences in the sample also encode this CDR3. This CDR3 is CASSLRETQYF. CDR3 nucleotide sequence: TGTGCCAGCAGTTTAAGGGAGACCCAGTACTTC. This chain links TRBV27 with TRBJ2-5; no reliable D call. The V gene's germline CDR1 is MNHEY and CDR2 SMNVEV (reference sequence). The V and J ends lost 2 bases and 5 bases respectively, with 3 bases between them. CDR3 length: 11 residues.

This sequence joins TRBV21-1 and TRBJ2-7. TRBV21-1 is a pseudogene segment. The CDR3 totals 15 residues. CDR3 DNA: TGTGCCAGCAGCATTCCCCACTGGTCCTCTTTGGGGCAGTACTTC. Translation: CASSIPHWSSLGQYF.